The T cell receptor (beta chain) under discussion was sequenced for a study of blood T cell repertoires in COVID-19. Using immunoSEQ multiplex PCR, the repertoire was profiled, and TCRdb retains in-frame clones only, with some absent. Among approximately 71,000 clones listed, roughly nine tenths were seen once. Germline V gene sequence: CDR1 MDHEN, CDR2 SYDVKM. The CDR3 runs to 17 residues. Between the trimmed V and J ends, which lost 6 bases and 5 bases, there was a span of 25 bases. This sequence was found in a woman younger than 35 with acute or convalescent COVID-19. The chain links TRBV28 to TRBJ2-5; possibly TRBD1 for D (6 bases). The sequenced sample was peripheral blood. CDR3 region: CASSHRSRGLLLETQYF. The CDR3, as DNA: TGTGCCAGCAGCCATAGGTCAAGGGGGTTGTTGCTCGAGACCCAGTACTTC.